The 25 T cell receptor beta chains below come from one sample, sequenced in a study of response to subunit inactivated influenza vaccine. A single record per CDR3 protein comes from TCRdb applying MiXCR to the RT-PCR reads. The profile shows about 480,000 distinct CDR3 sequences, about 25% of them singletons. Specimen: CD4+ T cells sorted from PBMCs, collected 5 days after vaccination. These receptors all stem from a man aged 50-60 years who received an inactivated influenza vaccine.

This clonotype came up a few times. The chain combines TRBV29-1 with TRBJ2-1, with D unresolved. The CDR3 is 12 amino acids. The V end lost 7 bases, the J end lost 0 bases, and 7 bases lay between the germline ends. Germline V gene sequence: CDR1 SQVTM, CDR2 ANQGSEA. The CDR3 DNA sequence: TGCAGCGCCTCAATCTCCTACAATGAGCAGTTCTTC. This translates into CSASISYNEQFF.

The V call is TRBV5-5, the J call TRBJ2-2, with D perhaps TRBD1 or TRBD2 (5 bases each). V lost 4 bases to trimming and J lost 0 bases, with 16 bases between them. The germline V gene has CDR1 SGHKS and CDR2 YYEKEE (reference sequence). The CDR3 extends over 17 amino acids. CDR3 DNA: TGTGCCAGCAGCCGACCGAGGGGCGACGCGAACACCGGGGAGCTGTTTTTT. Protein sequence: CASSRPRGDANTGELFF.

The V and J genes are TRBV25-1 and TRBJ2-2; unclear D gene. The V gene's germline CDR1 is MGHDK and CDR2 SYGVNS. Trimming removed 4 bases from V and 3 bases from J, with 9 bases in between. The CDR3 runs to 14 residues. The CDR3 nucleotides read TGTGCCAGCAGTGGCCGTGGGTACACCGGGGAGCTGTTTTTT. Its translation: CASSGRGYTGELFF.

J is TRBJ1-2 and V is TRBV3-1; D not resolved. This CDR3 has 13 residues. Germline loops: CDR1 LGHDT, CDR2 YNNKEL (reference sequence). Trimming stripped 4 bases from V and 4 bases from J, with 10 bases between. The CDR3 nucleotides are TGTGCCAGCAGCCCTAGGGTTACCTATGGCTACACCTTC. This sequence encodes CASSPRVTYGYTF.

This clonotype occurred a few times. The V gene is TRBV29-1, the J gene TRBJ2-7; the D gene is possibly TRBD1 (6 bases). The germline V and J ends were trimmed by 6 bases and 10 bases, with 16 bases remaining between them. CDR3 size: 11 residues. Germline CDR1 is SQVTM and CDR2 is ANQGSEA. The CDR3 loop is CSVNRDTVQYF. The CDR3 nucleotides are TGCAGCGTCAACCGGGACACGGTTCAGTACTTC.

The chain has TRBV20-1 and TRBJ1-5; D call uncertain. V lost 6 bases, J lost 4 bases, and 16 bases lay in between. Germline values: CDR1 DFQATT, CDR2 SNEGSKA (reference sequence). The CDR3 has 14 amino acids. This chain's CDR3 is CSATRLVTNQPQHF. CDR3 nucleotide sequence: TGCAGTGCCACTCGACTAGTGACTAATCAGCCCCAGCATTTT.

The chain has TRBV12-3 or TRBV12-4 and TRBJ2-1; D unclear. CDR3 length equals 15 residues. Trimming cost V 6 bases and J 3 bases, with 15 bases left between them. CDR3: CASSSSVLGYNEQFF. CDR3 DNA: TGTGCCAGCAGCTCGTCCGTATTGGGCTACAATGAGCAGTTCTTC.

A note on this clonotype: One end of the junction varies from germline; a read error may be responsible. The chain has TRBV20-1 and TRBJ2-2; D is undetermined. The germline V gene has CDR1 DFQATT and CDR2 SNEGSKA (reference sequence). The CDR3 has 14 residues. The CDR3 is CSARDLRTTGELFF. The CDR3 DNA reads TGTAGTGCTAGAGACCTACGGACCACCGGGGAGCTGTTTTTT.

The chain carries TRBV7-9 and TRBJ1-2; a possible D gene is TRBD1 (5 bases). CDR3 size: 14 residues. Germline V lookup: CDR1 SEHNR, CDR2 FQNEAQ (reference sequence). Trimming took off 5 bases at V and 7 bases at J, with 17 bases between the two ends. The CDR3 sequence: CASSHRVGPTGYTF. DNA of the CDR3: TGTGCCAGCAGCCATCGTGTGGGGCCCACTGGCTACACCTTC.

This clonotype has a handful of counts. The rearrangement joins TRBV4-3 to TRBJ2-7, with D possibly matching TRBD2 (6 bases). Germline loops: CDR1 LGHNA, CDR2 YSLEER. V was pared by 0 bases and J by 2 bases, with 11 bases between. The length of the CDR3 is 15 residues. CDR3 in DNA: TGCGCCAGCAGCCAAGATGCGGGGACCACCTACGAGCAGTACTTC. Its protein is CASSQDAGTTYEQYF.

This clonotype came up a few times. The chain is built from TRBV4-2 and TRBJ2-3; D not resolved. The CDR3 runs to 15 residues. Germline lookup yields CDR1 LGHNA and CDR2 YNFKEQ. V dropped 0 bases and J dropped 7 bases, with 14 bases sitting between them. CDR3 sequence (DNA): TGTGCCAGCAGCCAAGAGTATACGAGCCGTTATACGCAGTATTTT. Translated: CASSQEYTSRYTQYF.

This clonotype came up a few times. This sequence joins TRBV12-3 or TRBV12-4 and TRBJ2-7, with TRBD1 as a possible D gene (6 bases). V was cut by 3 bases and J by 6 bases, with 9 bases left in between. This CDR3 spans 12 amino acids. CDR3 region: CASSFLGGEQYF. CDR3 bases: TGTGCCAGCAGTTTCCTAGGGGGCGAGCAGTACTTC.

This clonotype has a handful of counts. Written as DNA, the CDR3 is TGTGCCAGCAGTTTGGGACTAGCGGGAGTCAAAAACATTCAGTACTTC. Amino acid sequence: CASSLGLAGVKNIQYF. The rearrangement links TRBV12-3 or TRBV12-4 to TRBJ2-4, with 14 bases fitting TRBD2. V lost 3 bases to trimming and J lost 3 bases; unmatched junction nucleotides: 1. The CDR3 sequence is 16 residues long.

The chain uses TRBV28 and TRBJ1-2; D may be TRBD1 (6 bases). This CDR3 is built from 11 residues. Germline loops: CDR1 MDHEN, CDR2 SYDVKM. Trimming removed 8 bases from V and 8 bases from J, with 12 bases in between. CDR3 sequence reads: CASGGDRGYTF. The CDR3 DNA sequence: TGTGCCAGCGGGGGTGACAGGGGCTACACCTTC.

This clonotype was seen a handful of times. The CDR3 region has the DNA TGCAGTGCTAGCAGGACTAGCGGGCGGAGCACAGATACGCAGTATTTT. Protein product: CSASRTSGRSTDTQYF. V is TRBV20-1 and J is TRBJ2-3; 11 nucleotides line up with TRBD2. This CDR3 has 16 residues. Trimming removed 3 bases from V and 0 bases from J; junction bases left unmatched: 5. CDR1 and CDR2 from the germline V gene are DFQATT and SNEGSKA (reference sequence).

This rearrangement joins TRBV5-1 to TRBJ2-5; D perhaps matches TRBD2 (5 bases). This CDR3 spans 15 amino acids. V lost 2 bases, J lost 4 bases, and 15 bases lay in between. In germline, CDR1 is SGHRS, CDR2 YFSETQ. CDR3 DNA: TGCGCCAGCAGCTTCGGCGGGTCAAGCCCAGAGACCCAGTACTTC. Its translation is CASSFGGSSPETQYF. The entire variable domain, with the rest obtained from reference TRBV5-1 and TRBJ2-5, is as follows: KAGVTQTPRYLIKTRGQQVTLSCSPISGHRSVSWYQQTPGQGLQFLFEYFSETQRNKGNFPGRFSGRQFSNSRSEMNVSTLELGDSALYLCASSFGGSSPETQYFGPGTRLLVL.

The CDR3 nucleotides are TGTGCCAGCAGTTTAGCGTCCGGATTCAATTCACCCCTCCACTTT. It yields the protein CASSLASGFNSPLHF. The chain is built from TRBV12-3 or TRBV12-4 and TRBJ1-6; D gene unclear. The CDR3 covers 15 residues. The germline V and J ends were trimmed by 0 bases and 7 bases, with 10 bases remaining between them.

The rearrangement uses TRBV10-3 and TRBJ2-7; 7 nucleotides match TRBD2. The CDR3 is made up of 13 amino acids. CDR1 is ENHRY and CDR2 is SYGVKD in the germline V gene. The V gene end was trimmed by 10 bases and the J gene end by 12 bases; junction bases not matched to a gene: 18. CDR3 nucleotides: TGTGCCACCCAAGGAGAGCGGGATACCGAGGGGTACTTC. The encoded protein is CATQGERDTEGYF.

This clonotype was counted a few times. J is TRBJ2-1 and V is TRBV27; 13 bases align to TRBD2. This CDR3 is built from 15 residues. The junction had 5 bases not matched to a gene; V was cut back by 3 bases and J by 9 bases. Germline V CDR1 and CDR2: MNHEY, SMNVEV (reference sequence). CDR3 residues: CASSFGTSGVREQFF. The CDR3 DNA reads TGTGCCAGCAGTTTCGGGACTAGCGGGGTCCGTGAGCAGTTCTTC.

The chain links TRBV27 to TRBJ2-7; the match to TRBD1 covers 7 bases. CDR3 length: 16 residues. From germline, CDR1 is MNHEY and CDR2 SMNVEV (reference sequence). V was pared by 2 bases and J by 3 bases, with 10 bases of the junction left unmatched. The CDR3: CASSLTRPGQFYEQYF. CDR3 nucleotide sequence: TGTGCCAGCAGTTTAACCAGACCGGGACAGTTCTACGAGCAGTACTTC.

The chain combines TRBV10-3 with TRBJ2-7; 9 bases match TRBD2. This CDR3 has 17 amino acids. V shed 5 bases and J 0 bases; nucleotides not matched to a gene: 11. From germline, CDR1 is ENHRY and CDR2 SYGVKD. The CDR3 region has the DNA TGTGCCATCAGTCCGGGACTAGCATCTACCAGCTCCTACGAGCAGTACTTC. Translated: CAISPGLASTSSYEQYF.

The V gene is TRBV20-1, the J gene TRBJ2-7; 7 bases align to TRBD2. CDR1 and CDR2 from the germline V gene are DFQATT and SNEGSKA (reference sequence). This CDR3 comprises 14 residues. Unmatched junction bases numbered 12, after V lost 3 bases and J lost 7 bases. CDR3 sequence reads: CSASPNGRPGEQYF. DNA of the CDR3: TGCAGTGCTAGCCCCAACGGGAGGCCGGGAGAGCAGTACTTC.

This clonotype occurred a few times. V is TRBV11-2 and J is TRBJ1-5; D ambiguous. The CDR3 length is 16 residues. Germline V gene lookup returns CDR1 SGHAT and CDR2 FQNNGV. With 0 bases removed from V and 0 bases from J, the gap between germline ends came to 9 bases. Here the CDR3 DNA reads TGTGCCAGCAGCTTAGATCGAAGGATTAGCAATCAGCCCCAGCATTTT. Protein: CASSLDRRISNQPQHF.

This rearrangement joins TRBV20-1 to TRBJ2-7; unclear D gene. Germline V gives CDR1 DFQATT, CDR2 SNEGSKA (reference sequence). The V gene lost 5 bases and the J gene lost 6 bases, with 14 bases spanning the gap. The CDR3 runs 12 residues. The CDR3 spells CSADQRTGEQYF. Written as DNA, the CDR3 is TGCAGTGCTGACCAACGTACTGGCGAGCAGTACTTC.

The chain couples TRBV5-6 to TRBJ1-1; D perhaps matches TRBD1 (5 bases). This CDR3 has 15 residues. CDR1 is SGHDT, CDR2 YYEEEE, per germline. V lost 3 bases, J lost 0 bases, and 12 bases lay in between. CDR3 in DNA: TGTGCCAGCAGCTCCCGACAGAATATGAACACTGAAGCTTTCTTT. This codes for CASSSRQNMNTEAFF.